This T cell receptor beta chain was captured by sequencing in a study of identical twins. MiXCR, run by TCRdb on the 5' RACE reads, gives a single entry per CDR3 protein. The sample has 500,000 to 600,000 distinct CDR3 sequences, roughly 21% seen once. The V and J ends lost 6 bases and 1 base respectively, with 9 bases between them. The germline CDR1 and CDR2 sequences are SQVTM and ANQGSEA. The CDR3 consists of 12 residues. These data were also reused for a study on T cells expressing NK-cell markers.

The TCR sequence derives from a woman between 18 and 29 years old in good health. The V call is TRBV29-1, the J call TRBJ1-1; D uncertain. The sample comprised CD4+ T cells sorted from blood. CDR3: CSVWRQNTEAFF. As DNA, the CDR3 is TGCAGCGTCTGGAGACAGAACACTGAAGCTTTCTTT. The complete variable domain, with remaining parts taken from reference TRBV29-1 and TRBJ1-1, reads SAVISQKPSRDICQRGTSLTIQCQVDSQVTMMFWYRQQPGQSLTLIATANQGSEATYESGFVIDKFPISRPNLTFSTLTVSNMSPEDSSIYLCSVWRQNTEAFFGQGTRLTVV.